Below, 21 T cell receptor beta chains from the same sample are listed, as sequenced in a study of T cells after yellow fever vaccination. TCRdb itself ran the 5' RACE reads through MiXCR, one entry per CDR3 protein. This table has 300,000 to 350,000 distinct CDR3 sequences, roughly 4.3% appearing once. The sample consisted of PBMCs, taken 15 days after the yellow fever booster vaccination. The receptors stem from a young man who received the YFV17D yellow fever vaccine.

This clonotype was counted ten times or more. This chain connects TRBV7-7 to TRBJ2-5; tentatively, D is TRBD2 (6 bases). The germline CDR1 and CDR2 sequences are SSHAT and FNYEAQ (reference sequence). This CDR3 region has 16 residues. Trimming removed 5 bases at V and 0 bases at J, with 16 bases between. The CDR3 DNA follows: TGTGCCAGCAGCCGTTACGGGGGATCCTACCAAGAGACCCAGTACTTC. Protein: CASSRYGGSYQETQYF.

The V call is TRBV3-1, the J call TRBJ1-3; D uncertain. This CDR3 comprises 13 residues. Germline lookup yields CDR1 LGHDT and CDR2 YNNKEL (reference sequence). Trimming shortened V by 4 bases and J by 0 bases, and 4 bases separated the two germline ends. The CDR3 sequence is CASSPYSGNTIYF. CDR3 nucleotides: TGTGCCAGCAGCCCCTACTCTGGAAACACCATATATTTT.

This clonotype appeared many times. As DNA, the CDR3 is TGTGCCAGCAGCCCCCTCGCGGGGGAGAACACCGGGGAGCTGTTTTTT. This translates into CASSPLAGENTGELFF. This sequence joins TRBV7-2 and TRBJ2-2; TRBD2 matches at 7 bases. J was trimmed by 1 base and V by 5 bases; bases with no gene match: 7. The CDR3 is made up of 16 amino acids. CDR1 SGHTA and CDR2 FQGNSA come from the germline V gene.

This clonotype was observed a few times. The chain couples TRBV10-2 to TRBJ2-5; tentatively, D is TRBD1 (6 bases). The CDR3 runs to 11 residues. The V end lost 6 bases, the J end lost 10 bases, and 12 bases lay between the germline ends. Germline assignment: CDR1 WSHSY and CDR2 SAAADI. The CDR3 loop is CASRLQGDQYF. The CDR3, as DNA: TGCGCCAGCAGACTACAGGGTGACCAGTACTTC.

This clonotype showed up many times. The chain couples TRBV5-1 to TRBJ2-1; TRBD1 matches 8 bases. This CDR3 is built from 15 residues. Germline CDR1 and CDR2: SGHRS and YFSETQ. Trimming cost V 3 bases and J 9 bases; bases outside gene matches: 11. Here the CDR3 DNA reads TGCGCCAGCAGCTCTACAGGGGGTCCGTATGCTGAGCAGTTCTTC. Protein product: CASSSTGGPYAEQFF.

V is TRBV6-6 and J is TRBJ1-2; the D gene is possibly TRBD1 (6 bases). From germline, CDR1 is MNHNY and CDR2 SVGAGI (reference sequence). Trimming took 6 bases from V and 0 from J, leaving 14 bases between them. The CDR3 has 15 amino acids. CDR3: CASRPVRGSNYGYTF. The DNA for the CDR3 is TGTGCCAGCAGACCGGTCAGGGGATCTAACTATGGCTACACCTTC.

This clonotype occurred a few times. This chain joins TRBV10-1 and TRBJ2-2; the D is unclear. The CDR3 runs 13 residues. Trimming cost V 2 bases and J 6 bases, with 7 bases left between them. The germline CDR1 and CDR2 sequences are WNHNN and SYGVQD (reference sequence). The CDR3 spells CASSEKVPGELFF. Here the CDR3 DNA reads TGCGCCAGCAGTGAGAAGGTCCCCGGGGAGCTGTTTTTT.

This clonotype was seen ten or more times. This chain links TRBV5-1 with TRBJ2-3; 8 positions match TRBD2. Trimming took 1 base from V and 3 from J; bases not matched to a gene: 4. This CDR3 has 15 residues. Germline loops: CDR1 SGHRS, CDR2 YFSETQ. CDR3 protein: CASSLSGGGTDTQYF. CDR3 bases: TGCGCCAGCAGCTTGTCCGGGGGGGGGACAGATACGCAGTATTTT.

This clonotype was found many times. This chain joins TRBV7-2 and TRBJ1-1; no clear D gene. Germline CDR1 and CDR2: SGHTA and FQGNSA. CDR3 length: 13 amino acids. Trimming took off 5 bases at V and 0 bases at J, with 7 bases between the two ends. CDR3 bases: TGTGCCAGCAGCCAACAATTGAACACTGAAGCTTTCTTT. Translating it yields CASSQQLNTEAFF.

In its sample, this clonotype was seen a few times. The genes are TRBV12-3 or TRBV12-4 and TRBJ2-2; D is undetermined. The ends were cut back, 1 base at V and 4 bases at J, with 4 bases in the middle. This CDR3 is built from 13 residues. The CDR3 region has the DNA TGTGCCAGCAGTTTAGACTTCACCGGGGAGCTGTTTTTT. Translating gives CASSLDFTGELFF.

The chain uses TRBV28 and TRBJ1-2; tentatively, D is TRBD1 (6 bases). The CDR3 contains 12 residues. The germline CDR1 and CDR2 sequences are MDHEN and SYDVKM. V lost 7 bases to trimming and J lost 4 bases, with 10 bases between them. The CDR3, as DNA: TGTGCCAGCAAGACAGGAGGCTATGGCTACACCTTC. This encodes CASKTGGYGYTF.

This clonotype was recorded many times. The J gene is TRBJ2-2, the V gene TRBV7-2, with 8 positions matching TRBD2. The CDR3 has 16 amino acids. V lost 6 bases, J lost 0 bases, and 6 bases stayed unmatched. CDR1 and CDR2 (germline): SGHTA, FQGNSA. The CDR3 protein is CASRPPGLANTGELFF. The DNA of the CDR3 is TGTGCCAGCAGGCCTCCGGGACTAGCGAACACCGGGGAGCTGTTTTTT.

As to this clonotype: One end of the junction fails to match germline, which may point to a read error. V usage is TRBV12-3 or TRBV12-4 and J usage is TRBJ1-5; D is perhaps TRBD1 (5 bases). The length of the CDR3 is 14 residues. The CDR3: CACSFGDSLQPQHF. For the CDR3, the DNA is TGTGCCTGCAGTTTTGGAGACAGTCTCCAGCCCCAGCATTTT.

There are a few counts of this clonotype. The chain recombines TRBV14 with TRBJ2-5; 7 positions match TRBD2. The CDR3 is made up of 15 amino acids. V lost 0 bases, J lost 5 bases, and 6 bases stayed unmatched. Germline V CDR1 and CDR2: SGHDN, FVKESK. The CDR3, as DNA: TGTGCCAGCAGCCAAGAACCCAGCGGGGTGGAGACCCAGTACTTC. Amino acid sequence: CASSQEPSGVETQYF.

This clonotype was picked up many times. The chain joins TRBV2 to TRBJ2-1; D uncertain. This CDR3 contains 11 residues. The V and J ends lost 4 bases and 4 bases respectively, with 2 bases between them. Germline CDR1 reads SNHLY; CDR2 reads FYNNEI. CDR3 in amino acids: CASSVYNEQFF. The CDR3 bases are TGTGCCAGCAGTGTATACAATGAGCAGTTCTTC.

This clonotype appeared many times. V is TRBV6-5 and J is TRBJ1-4; D gene unclear. The germline CDR1 and CDR2 sequences are MNHEY and SVGAGI. The CDR3 consists of 15 residues. V gave up 8 bases and J gave up 0 bases, with 13 bases separating them. The DNA of the CDR3 is TGTGCCAGCCCGTCGTGCGGGGCAACTAATGAAAAACTGTTTTTT. Protein product: CASPSCGATNEKLFF.

V usage is TRBV5-1 and J usage is TRBJ1-2; the D is unclear. Germline CDR1 and CDR2: SGHRS and YFSETQ. V shed 0 bases and J shed 8 bases, with 11 bases lying between them. The CDR3 has 13 residues. This chain's CDR3 is CASSLEVGWGYTF. CDR3 bases: TGCGCCAGCAGCTTGGAGGTCGGGTGGGGCTACACCTTC. Complete variable domain (other parts from reference TRBV5-1 and TRBJ1-2): KAGVTQTPRYLIKTRGQQVTLSCSPISGHRSVSWYQQTPGQGLQFLFEYFSETQRNKGNFPGRFSGRQFSNSRSEMNVSTLELGDSALYLCASSLEVGWGYTFGSGTRLTVV.

This clonotype was observed at least ten times. The J gene is TRBJ1-1, the V gene TRBV20-1, with unresolved D. The V gene's germline CDR1 is DFQATT and CDR2 SNEGSKA (reference sequence). The V and J ends lost 4 bases and 0 bases respectively, with 9 bases between them. The CDR3 is made up of 13 amino acids. The CDR3 loop is CSATFGVNTEAFF. CDR3 sequence (DNA): TGCAGTGCTACCTTCGGCGTGAACACTGAAGCTTTCTTT.

This clonotype was picked up many times. The genes are TRBV11-3 and TRBJ2-2, with D hard to call. There are 13 residues in the CDR3. Looked up from germline, CDR1 is SGHNT and CDR2 is YENEEA. Between the trimmed V and J ends, which lost 5 bases and 4 bases, there was a span of 8 bases. Here the CDR3 reads CASSKDGTGELFF. CDR3 sequence (DNA): TGTGCCAGCAGCAAGGACGGCACCGGGGAGCTGTTTTTT.

In its sample, this clonotype was seen many times. The chain has TRBV7-9 and TRBJ1-2; 11 bases agree with TRBD1. J lost 6 bases, V lost 5 bases, and 5 bases had no gene match. CDR1 SEHNR and CDR2 FQNEAQ come from the germline V gene (reference sequence). The CDR3 sequence is 14 residues long. The CDR3 DNA reads TGTGCCAGCAGCCGTGGACAGGGGGCTGATGGCTACACCTTC. As protein: CASSRGQGADGYTF.

This clonotype was found many times. This chain joins TRBV4-2 and TRBJ1-1, with 7 nucleotides matching TRBD1. Germline CDR1 is LGHNA and CDR2 is YNFKEQ. Trimming removed 3 bases from V and 4 bases from J; junction bases left unmatched: 5. The CDR3 length is 14 residues. In nucleotides, the CDR3 is TGTGCCAGCAGCCAGGCCACAGGGGTCACTGAAGCTTTCTTT. It codes for CASSQATGVTEAFF.